At least ten counts were recorded for the clone carrying this TCR beta chain. The data stem from a study of T cells after yellow fever vaccination. Study results and caveats: Most clones from primary vaccination were detected again post-booster (just under 97% CD4, 88% CD8).

The CDR3 extends over 10 amino acids. V lost 6 bases and J 2 bases, leaving 3 bases between the germline ends. Germline-derived CDR1 and CDR2 are DFQATT and SNEGSKA (reference sequence). MiXCR, run by TCRdb on the 5' RACE reads, gives a single entry per CDR3 protein. The data contain some 52,000 distinct CDR3 sequences, 6.6% of them singletons. The sequence came from a man aged 18-30 years who received the YFV17D yellow fever vaccine. J is TRBJ2-3 and V is TRBV20-1; D gene ambiguous. The sequenced sample was CD8+ T cells not binding an NS4B(214-222) dextramer, sorted from PBMCs, obtained about 41 days after the first yellow fever vaccination. The CDR3 here is CSAITDTQYF. In DNA form, the CDR3 reads TGCAGTGCCATCACAGATACGCAGTATTTT.